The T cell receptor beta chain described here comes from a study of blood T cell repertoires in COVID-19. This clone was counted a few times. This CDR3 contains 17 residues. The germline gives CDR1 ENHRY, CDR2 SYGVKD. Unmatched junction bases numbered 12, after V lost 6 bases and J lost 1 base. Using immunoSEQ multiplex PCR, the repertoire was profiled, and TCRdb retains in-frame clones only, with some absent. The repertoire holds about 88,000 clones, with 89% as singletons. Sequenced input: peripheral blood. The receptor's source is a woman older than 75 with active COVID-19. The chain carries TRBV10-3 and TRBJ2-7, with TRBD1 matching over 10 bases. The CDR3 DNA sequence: TGTGCCATCAGCCGCCCCCCCGGGACAGGGGAGTCCTACGAGCAGTACTTC. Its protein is CAISRPPGTGESYEQYF.